This TCR beta chain was recorded in a study of T cells in Graves' hyperthyroidism and ophthalmopathy. This clonotype has a handful of counts. Its target is not known. A much larger clone sits a single nucleotide away, making a read error possible. The CDR3 contains 14 residues. In germline, CDR1 is MDHEN, CDR2 SYDVKM. Template material for amplifying TCR beta CDR3 regions consisted of RNA transcripts. The HTBI primer set served for first-round RT-PCR of the TCR CDR3. TCRdb processed the multiplex PCR reads anew with MiXCR; each CDR3 protein has one entry. The sample gives fewer than 500,000 distinct CDR3 sequences, roughly 14% of which show up once; less than 25% is in the top ten. General study points: Ophthalmopathy was told apart from stable hyperthyroidism by a 13 V-J model.

The source is a man aged 30 to 45 with Graves' hyperthyroidism that later progressed to Graves' ophthalmopathy. The sequenced material came from blood. The chain has TRBV28 and TRBJ2-3; D is possibly TRBD1 (6 bases). The J call may be incorrect, as the DNA end agrees better with TRBJ1-5. CDR3 nucleotide sequence: TGTGCCAGCAGGATCCTCAGGGGAGCAGATACGCAGCATTTT. It encodes CASRILRGADTQHF.